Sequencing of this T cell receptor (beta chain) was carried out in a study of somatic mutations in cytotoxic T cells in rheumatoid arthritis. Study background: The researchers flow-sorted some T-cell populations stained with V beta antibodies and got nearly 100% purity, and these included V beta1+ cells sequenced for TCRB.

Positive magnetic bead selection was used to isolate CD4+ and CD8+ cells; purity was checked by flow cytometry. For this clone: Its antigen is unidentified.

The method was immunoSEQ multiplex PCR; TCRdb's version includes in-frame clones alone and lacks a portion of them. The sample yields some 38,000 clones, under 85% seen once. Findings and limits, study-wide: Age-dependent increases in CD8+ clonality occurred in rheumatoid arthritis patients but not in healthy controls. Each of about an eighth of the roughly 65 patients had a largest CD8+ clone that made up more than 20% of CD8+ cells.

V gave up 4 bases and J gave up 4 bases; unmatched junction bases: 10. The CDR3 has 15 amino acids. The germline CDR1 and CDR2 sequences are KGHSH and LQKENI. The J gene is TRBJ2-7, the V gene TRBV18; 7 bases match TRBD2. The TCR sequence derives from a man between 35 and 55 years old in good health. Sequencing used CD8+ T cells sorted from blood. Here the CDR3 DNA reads TGTGCCAGCTCACGCGCTGGGGGGGAGAGGTACGAGCAGTACTTC. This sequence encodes CASSRAGGERYEQYF.